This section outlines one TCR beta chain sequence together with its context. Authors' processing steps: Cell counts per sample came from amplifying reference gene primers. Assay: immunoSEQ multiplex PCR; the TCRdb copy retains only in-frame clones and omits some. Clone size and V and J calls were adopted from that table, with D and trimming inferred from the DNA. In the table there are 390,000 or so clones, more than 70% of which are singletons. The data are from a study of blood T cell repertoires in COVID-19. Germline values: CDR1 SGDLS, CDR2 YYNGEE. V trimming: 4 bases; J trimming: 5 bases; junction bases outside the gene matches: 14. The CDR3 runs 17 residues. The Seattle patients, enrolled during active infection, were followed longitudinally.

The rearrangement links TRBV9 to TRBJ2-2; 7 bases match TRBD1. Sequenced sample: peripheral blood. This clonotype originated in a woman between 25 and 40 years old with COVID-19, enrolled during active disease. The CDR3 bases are TGTGCCAGCAGCCCCTTAGGAGGAAGGGGGCGGACCGGGGAGCTGTTTTTT. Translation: CASSPLGGRGRTGELFF.